A selection of T cell receptor beta chains follows, all from one sample in a study of radiotherapy plus CTLA-4 blockade in lung cancer. The assay was immunoSEQ multiplex PCR, and TCRdb's table has in-frame clones only and misses some. The sample has about 28,000 clones, roughly three quarters seen once. Specimen: peripheral blood, collected from a patient treated with radiotherapy plus ipilimumab. The receptor set was obtained from a human donor with non-small cell lung cancer that progressed on radiotherapy plus ipilimumab. CDR3s include the opening cysteine and the closing phenylalanine or tryptophan. Each record gives: D gene, V gene, J gene, clone size, CDR3 protein, CDR3 DNA. A D gene is named only where the DNA matches it firmly. Clone size is shown for a subset of rows, as once, few, many or a class of expanded clone.

>.|TRBV2|TRBJ2-3|.
CASSARGGGGVTDTQYF
TGTGCCAGCAGTGCCCGGGGCGGAGGAGGTGTGACAGATACGCAGTATTTT
>.|TRBV19|TRBJ2-6|.
CASSGEPGQFSGANVLTF
TGTGCCAGTAGTGGGGAACCGGGACAATTCTCTGGGGCCAACGTCCTGACTTTC
>.|TRBV15|TRBJ2-3|once
CATSRDGKSTDTQYF
TGTGCCACCAGCAGAGATGGCAAAAGCACAGATACGCAGTATTTT
>.|TRBV7-9|TRBJ1-2|.
CASSLKEGGYGYTF
TGTGCCAGCAGCTTAAAGGAGGGCGGCTATGGCTACACCTTC
>.|TRBV30|TRBJ1-5|.
CAWGGQGSLSNQPQHF
TGTGCCTGGGGTGGGCAAGGTAGCCTAAGCAATCAGCCCCAGCATTTT
>.|TRBV9|TRBJ2-5|.
CASSVGVRTEETQYF
TGTGCCAGCAGCGTAGGAGTCCGGACAGAAGAGACCCAGTACTTC
>.|TRBV18|TRBJ2-1|.
CASSPIRANEQFF
TGTGCCAGCTCACCAATACGGGCGAATGAGCAGTTCTTC
>.|TRBV6-5|TRBJ2-1|.
CARTPGHYNEQFF
TGTGCCAGGACCCCGGGACACTACAATGAGCAGTTCTTC
>.|TRBV6-1|TRBJ2-3|.
CASSEVSSRSRTDTQYF
TGTGCCAGCAGTGAAGTTTCAAGCCGGAGCCGCACAGATACGCAGTATTTT
>.|TRBV6-1|TRBJ2-1|few
CASSTSSYNEQFF
TGTGCCAGCAGCACCAGCTCCTACAATGAGCAGTTCTTC
>.|TRBV9|TRBJ1-3|once
CASSVGGRNTIYF
TGTGCCAGCAGCGTAGGAGGAAGGAACACCATATATTTT
>.|TRBV28|TRBJ2-7|.
CASRHRPGTSNYEQYF
TGTGCCAGCAGGCATCGTCCCGGGACATCCAACTACGAGCAGTACTTC
>TRBD2|TRBV7-9|TRBJ2-3|few
CASSSRLAGADTQYF
TGTGCCAGCAGCTCGAGACTAGCGGGAGCCGATACGCAGTATTTT
>.|TRBV28|TRBJ1-2|.
CASSLTVVYGYTF
TGTGCCAGCAGTTTAACGGTTGTCTATGGCTACACCTTC
>.|TRBV30|TRBJ1-6|.
CAWSPLTAYNSPLHF
TGTGCCTGGAGCCCACTGACAGCCTATAATTCACCCCTCCACTTT
>.|TRBV6-5|TRBJ1-1|once
CASSYLGLSNTEAFF
TGTGCCAGCAGTTACTTGGGGCTATCGAACACTGAAGCTTTCTTT
>.|TRBV7-2|TRBJ1-1|.
CASSFRVEAFF
TGTGCCAGCAGCTTCCGGGTCGAAGCTTTCTTT
>.|TRBV5-1|TRBJ1-4|.
CASRRGSPNEKLFF
TGCGCCAGCAGGAGGGGGAGTCCTAATGAAAAACTGTTTTTT
>.|TRBV10-2|TRBJ2-7|medium-sized
CASQRGDGTYEQYF
TGCGCCAGCCAAAGAGGGGACGGGACCTACGAGCAGTACTTC
>.|TRBV21-1|TRBJ1-2|.
CASSFGQGPDGYTF
TGTGCCAGCAGCTTCGGACAGGGACCCGATGGCTACACCTTC
>.|TRBV5-4|TRBJ1-3|once
CASSPGLSGNTIYF
TGTGCCAGCAGCCCTGGTCTCTCTGGAAACACCATATATTTT
>.|TRBV30|TRBJ1-1|.
CAWGPPRGLNTEAFF
TGTGCCTGGGGCCCCCCAAGGGGCCTGAACACTGAAGCTTTCTTT
>.|TRBV6-5|TRBJ2-2|.
CASSYLETGELFF
TGTGCCAGCAGTTACCTAGAAACCGGGGAGCTGTTTTTT
>.|TRBV11-2|TRBJ2-3|.
CASSLRADTQYF
TGTGCCAGCAGCTTAAGAGCAGATACGCAGTATTTT
>TRBD1|TRBV4-3|TRBJ1-2|.
CASSQGTGPNYGYTF
TGCGCCAGCAGCCAGGGGACAGGGCCGAACTATGGCTACACCTTC
>.|TRBV2|TRBJ1-1|.
CASSGGRGGTEAFF
TGTGCCAGCAGTGGGGGACGGGGTGGCACTGAAGCTTTCTTT
>.|TRBV7-2|TRBJ1-6|.
CASSLVRRGGNNSPLHF
TGTGCCAGCAGCTTAGTCAGAAGGGGGGGGAATAATTCACCCCTCCACTTT
>.|TRBV5-1|TRBJ2-3|.
CASSLRPGTDTQYF
TGCGCCAGCAGCTTGAGGCCGGGCACAGATACGCAGTATTTT
>.|TRBV19|TRBJ1-5|.
CASSMGHQSNQPQHF
TGTGCCAGTAGTATGGGACACCAAAGCAATCAGCCCCAGCATTTT
>TRBD1|TRBV7-6|TRBJ1-3|.
CASSPDRVAGNTIYF
TGTGCCAGCAGCCCTGACAGGGTAGCTGGAAACACCATATATTTT
>TRBD1|TRBV13|TRBJ2-1|.
CASSFRDRGGNEQFF
TGTGCCAGCAGCTTCCGGGACAGGGGGGGAAATGAGCAGTTCTTC
>TRBD1|TRBV27|TRBJ2-7|.
CASSVTGAIRKQYF
TGTGCCAGCAGTGTCACAGGGGCAATCCGGAAGCAGTACTTC